This T cell receptor beta chain was recovered during a study of T cell responses to AZD1222 COVID-19 vaccine (dated by TCRdb to the early 2020s). Broadly, across the study: Because spike-specific TCR depth and breadth did not differ between the two schedules, AZD1222 recipients who got a second dose at roughly 4 weeks were pooled with those who got a second dose at roughly 12 weeks. Trial participants were enrolled into age subgroups of 18-55, 56-69 and 70-plus years, which contained 148, 28 and 57 TCR-sequenced participants, respectively. A total of under 250 trial participants underwent TCR sequencing, of whom 207 had received two doses of AZD1222 and roughly 26 had received two doses of the MenACWY control vaccine. The full study reports these points: No day 14 peak-response samples were available, so repertoires were characterized only after the peak T cell response. Participants were mostly white British, with more females than males. The authors suggested clonal diversity may have been underestimated. After two AZD1222 doses, spike-specific TCR breadth and depth were significantly higher than at day 0 and than in MenACWY recipients. The vaccine-associated CD4 TCRs covered the entire spike protein, and the dominant responses fell in regions 160-218 and 743-854. In the small 56-69-year group, the increase in depth fell short of significance, most likely because of low power. Conclusions about previously exposed vaccinees are limited, since just a handful of AZD1222 recipients were seropositive for SARS-CoV-2 at baseline. Epitopes outside the regions mutated in the B.1.351 and B.1.1.7 variants were reportedly recognized by nearly half of the unique spike-specific TCRs.

The meaning of the sample's time point label: baseline before first vaccination. The vaccinee samples were drawn from two UK trials, COV001 and COV002, one of which was a single-blind randomized controlled phase 2/3 trial testing AZD1222 (ChAdOx1 nCoV-19) in healthy adults. For TCRbeta chain sequencing, PBMC samples from trial participants were taken at day 0 and at day 28 after the second dose. As for this clone: The target of this receptor is not known. No much larger clone exists at a distance of one base, and base qualities are not known.

In the germline V gene, CDR1 corresponds to KGHSH and CDR2 to LQKENI. From the cysteine through the phenylalanine, the CDR3 covers 15 amino acids. Only the CDR3 part of the read is kept: 45 bases, read in frame from the first base. After removal of 2 bases from V and 6 bases from J, the junction retains 5 bases not matched to a gene. The CDR3 regions of human TCRbeta chains were analyzed by immunosequencing. As for how the authors treated the data: Repertoire TCRs were checked for matches against a reference library of SARS-CoV-2-specific TCRs that had been generated using the MIRA antigen-specificity platform. Breadth was defined as the fraction of unique TCRs that were SARS-CoV-2-associated, and depth was defined as the fraction of total T cells that were SARS-CoV-2-associated. Using the MIRA data, every spike-specific TCR was mapped to the spike region that the TCR reacted to and assigned to either a CD4 or a CD8 class. Log10-transformed breadth and depth values were compared by one-way ANOVA with Sidak's multiple comparisons tests. Imported from immuneACCESS, the table was reduced by TCRdb to in-frame sequences with V and J called. These copies leave out some clones; in studies compared against another copy, an unresolved V gene accounts for under half, and the cause of the remainder is not known. The D gene and trimming were derived from the DNA, and the V and J assignments and clone size from that table. The sample table contains around 170,000 clones; only one count was recorded for approximately 91% of them. The leading ten clones occupy roughly 0.99% of the sample.

The sequences come from peripheral blood, collected on day 0 of AZD1222 vaccination. This receptor was obtained from an adult in good health. Recombination connected TRBV18 to TRBJ2-7; 12 central nucleotides agree with TRBD1. The CDR3 protein is CASSPGTGGFGEQYF. The DNA reads as follows: TGTGCCAGCTCACCAGGGACAGGGGGCTTCGGCGAGCAGTACTTC.